This TCR delta chain is from a study of γδ T cells in repeated Plasmodium falciparum infection. Study in general: Each infection was followed by sampling at 21 days, plus baseline and some pre-infection draws. General study findings and limits: Waves of new clonotype selection appeared after repeated controlled infections in Vdelta2-negative, largely Vdelta1+, gammadelta T cells.

TCRdb ran CATT on the multiplex PCR reads. Altogether around 46,000 delta-chain clones are present, 1.5% to 2% being singletons, with the ten largest covering about 8.3%. Per the germline V gene, CDR1 is TSWWSYY and CDR2 is QGS. J gave up 4 bases and V 4 bases, and 10 bases lay outside the gene matches. The length of the CDR3 is 16 residues. This clone was counted at least ten times. No antigen is known for it. Additional DNA sequences in this sample encode the identical CDR3. Bulk repertoires came from Vgamma9/Vdelta2+ or Vdelta2-negative gammadelta T cells flow-sorted from PBMC. This sequence joins TRDV1 and TRDJ1; TRDD3 matches 9 bases. The TCR was taken from a pool of human donors (malaria-infected and uninfected, not separated). The sequencing sample was made of gamma-delta T cells from blood. DNA for the CDR3: TGTGCTCTTGGGGCTCAGGGAAGGGGGATACACGATAAACTCATCTTT. It yields the protein CALGAQGRGIHDKLIF.